This T cell receptor (beta chain) was captured in a study of T cells in tuberculosis. Findings and limits, study-wide: Shorter CDR3-alpha in active tuberculosis partly drove smaller distances.

Libraries were prepared by immunoSEQ multiplex PCR; TCRdb keeps only in-frame clonotypes and omits some of them. The table shows about 38,000 clones, with less than 95% occurring only once. Time point reported: new active TB diagnosis, blood taken before or within 7 days of starting treatment. This clone was seen only a few times. What it binds is not known. Germline values: CDR1 MNHNS, CDR2 SASEGT. There are 14 residues in the CDR3. With 7 bases clipped from V and 2 bases from J, the junction kept 6 bases outside the gene matches. This rearrangement joins TRBV6-1 to TRBJ2-7, with 9 bases matching TRBD1. The clonotype originates from an adult with tuberculosis. The sample in question was PBMCs, obtained at tuberculosis diagnosis. CDR3 loop: CASTYGQGTYEQYF. The DNA of the CDR3 is TGTGCCAGCACCTACGGACAGGGGACCTACGAGCAGTACTTC.